This TCR beta chain was documented in a study of CD8+ T cells in alopecia areata. Study information: Treated patients took oral tofacitinib at 5 to 10 mg twice daily. General study points: Persistence during tofacitinib was seen for many expanded lesional clones in scalp and blood. Uncertainty about whether baseline CD8+ expansion is linked to response remains, with one nonresponder.

RNA extraction was followed by reverse transcription into cDNA, which acted as the sequencing template. The repertoire was sequenced with immunoSEQ multiplex PCR; TCRdb's copy has only in-frame clones and lacks some. Seen here are some 110,000 clones, 50% to 75% observed once, and the top ten hold nearly 30%. Concerning this clone: Its target is unknown.

As to treatment: oral pan-JAK inhibitor, 5-10 mg twice daily. V lost 7 bases to trimming and J lost 7 bases; unmatched junction nucleotides: 13. Germline V gene sequence: CDR1 SGHDT, CDR2 YYEEEE. This CDR3 region has 15 residues. Source: CD8+ T cells sorted from blood, taken at week 4, from a patient treated with tofacitinib. The clonotype originates from a human donor with alopecia areata. This chain uses TRBV5-6 with TRBJ1-5, with 8 nucleotides matching TRBD1. The CDR3 bases are TGTGCCAGCGGACAGGGAGGAAACCAGTTGCAGCCCCAGCATTTT. It encodes CASGQGGNQLQPQHF.